This T cell receptor beta chain was identified during a study of response to subunit inactivated influenza vaccine (dated by TCRdb to 2016 to 2019). With respect to the entire study: Deep quantitative profiling of the T cell receptor repertoire was used in the study to follow responses to a trivalent subunit inactivated influenza vaccine. Broader findings and caveats from the paper: The authors proposed that each seasonal influenza vaccination may bring in only a limited number of new T cells.

A few counts support this clonotype. The antigen it recognizes is unknown. The sample holds no much larger clone one base away, and base qualities are not on file. The germline V gene (reference sequence) yields DFQATT for CDR1 and SNEGSKA for CDR2. The CDR3 has 16 amino acids, counting the end cysteine and phenylalanine. CDR3 DNA only is kept here, 48 bases in frame from base 1. V and J are trimmed by 2 bases and 3 bases, and the gene matches miss 7 bases of the junction. The library was prepared using RT-PCR. Instrument on record: Illumina HiSeq 2500. In TCRdb, the public reads were trimmed at Q25 with fastp and aligned with MiXCR, with productive beta chains retained. Rows matching on CDR3 protein sequence are summarized as one entry with the most common DNA and genes. This sample lists about 500,000 distinct CDR3 sequences; approximately 15% were detected once. Less than 4% of the sample is in the top ten clones.

The sample here was CD4+ T cells sorted from PBMCs, taken 23 months after vaccination. This sequence originates from a man in his fifties or sixties who received an inactivated influenza vaccine. Donor details come from another sample of the same person, matched by shared clones. The rearrangement combines TRBV20-1 with TRBJ2-5, with 12 middle bases fitting TRBD2. The CDR3 in this case is CSARRLASGGEETQYF. The bases are TGCAGTGCTAGAAGACTGGCTAGCGGGGGGGAAGAGACCCAGTACTTC.